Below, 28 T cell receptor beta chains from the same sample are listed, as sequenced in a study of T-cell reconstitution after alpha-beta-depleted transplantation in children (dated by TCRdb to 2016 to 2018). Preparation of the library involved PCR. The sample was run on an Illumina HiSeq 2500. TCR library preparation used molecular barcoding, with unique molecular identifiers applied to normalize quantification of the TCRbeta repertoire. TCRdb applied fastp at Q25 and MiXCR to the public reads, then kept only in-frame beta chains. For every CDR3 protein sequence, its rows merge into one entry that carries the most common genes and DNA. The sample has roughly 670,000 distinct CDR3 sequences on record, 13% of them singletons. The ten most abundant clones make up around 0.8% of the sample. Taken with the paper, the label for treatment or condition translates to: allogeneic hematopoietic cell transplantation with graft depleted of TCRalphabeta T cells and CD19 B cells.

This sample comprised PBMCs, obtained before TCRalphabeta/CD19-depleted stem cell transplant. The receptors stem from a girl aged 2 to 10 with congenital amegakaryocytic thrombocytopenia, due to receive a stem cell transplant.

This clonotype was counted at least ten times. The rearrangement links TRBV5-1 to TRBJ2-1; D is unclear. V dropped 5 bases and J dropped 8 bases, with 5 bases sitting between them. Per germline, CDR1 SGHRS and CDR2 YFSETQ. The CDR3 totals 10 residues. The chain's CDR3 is CASSTDEQFF. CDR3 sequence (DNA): TGCGCCAGCAGTACGGATGAGCAGTTCTTC. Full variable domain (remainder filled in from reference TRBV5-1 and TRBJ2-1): KAGVTQTPRYLIKTRGQQVTLSCSPISGHRSVSWYQQTPGQGLQFLFEYFSETQRNKGNFPGRFSGRQFSNSRSEMNVSTLELGDSALYLCASSTDEQFFGPGTRLTVL.

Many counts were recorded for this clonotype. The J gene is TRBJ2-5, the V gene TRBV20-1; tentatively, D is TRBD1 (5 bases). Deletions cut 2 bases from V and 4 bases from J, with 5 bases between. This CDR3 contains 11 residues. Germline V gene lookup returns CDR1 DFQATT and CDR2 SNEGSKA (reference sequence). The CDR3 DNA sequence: TGCAGTGCTAGACAGGGAGAGACCCAGTACTTC. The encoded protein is CSARQGETQYF.

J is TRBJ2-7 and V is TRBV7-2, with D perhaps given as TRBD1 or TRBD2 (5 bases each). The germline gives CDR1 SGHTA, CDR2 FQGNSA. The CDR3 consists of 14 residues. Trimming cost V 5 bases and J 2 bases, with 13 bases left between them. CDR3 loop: CASSPGPRTYEQYF. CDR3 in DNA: TGTGCCAGCAGCCCGGGACCCCGAACCTACGAGCAGTACTTC. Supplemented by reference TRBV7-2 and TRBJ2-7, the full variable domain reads GAGVSQSPSNKVTEKGKDVELRCDPISGHTALYWYRQSLGQGLEFLIYFQGNSAPDKSGLPSDRFSAERTGGSVSTLTIQRTQQEDSAVYLCASSPGPRTYEQYFGPGTRLTVT.

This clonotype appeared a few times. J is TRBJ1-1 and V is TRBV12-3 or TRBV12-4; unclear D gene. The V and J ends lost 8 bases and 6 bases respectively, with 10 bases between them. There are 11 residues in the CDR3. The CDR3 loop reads CASLFGAEAFF. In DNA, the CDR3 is TGTGCCAGCCTGTTCGGCGCTGAAGCTTTCTTT.

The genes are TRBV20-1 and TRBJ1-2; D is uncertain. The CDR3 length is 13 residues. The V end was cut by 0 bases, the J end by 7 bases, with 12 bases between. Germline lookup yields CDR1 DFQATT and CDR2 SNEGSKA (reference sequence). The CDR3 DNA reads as TGCAGTGCTAGAGAGAACGGGCCTGGTGGCTACACCTTC. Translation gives CSARENGPGGYTF.

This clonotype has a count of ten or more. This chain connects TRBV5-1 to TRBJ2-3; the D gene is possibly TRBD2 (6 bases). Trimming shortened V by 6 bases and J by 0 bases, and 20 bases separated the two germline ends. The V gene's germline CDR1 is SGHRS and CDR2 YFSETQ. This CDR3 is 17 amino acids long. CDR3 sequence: CASNLAGNYPSTDTQYF. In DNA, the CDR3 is TGCGCCAGCAACCTCGCGGGAAATTACCCTAGCACAGATACGCAGTATTTT.

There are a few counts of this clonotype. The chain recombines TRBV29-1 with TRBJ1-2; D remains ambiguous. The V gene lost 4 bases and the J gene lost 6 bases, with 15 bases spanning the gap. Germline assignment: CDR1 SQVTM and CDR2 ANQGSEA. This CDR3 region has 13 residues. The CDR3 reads CSVVVLLGNGYTF. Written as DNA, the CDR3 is TGCAGCGTTGTTGTATTACTTGGGAATGGCTACACCTTC.

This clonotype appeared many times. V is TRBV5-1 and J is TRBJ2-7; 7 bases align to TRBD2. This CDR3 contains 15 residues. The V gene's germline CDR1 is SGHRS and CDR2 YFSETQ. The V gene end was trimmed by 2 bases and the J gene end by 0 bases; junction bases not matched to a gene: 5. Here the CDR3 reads CASSLRGVSSYEQYF. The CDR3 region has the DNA TGCGCCAGCAGCTTACGGGGGGTGAGCTCCTACGAGCAGTACTTC.

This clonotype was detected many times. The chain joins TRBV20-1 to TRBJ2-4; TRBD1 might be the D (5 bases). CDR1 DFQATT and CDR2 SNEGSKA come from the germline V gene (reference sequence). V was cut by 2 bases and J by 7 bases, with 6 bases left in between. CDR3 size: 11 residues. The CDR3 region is CSARQGNIQYF. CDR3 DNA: TGCAGTGCTAGACAGGGCAACATTCAGTACTTC.

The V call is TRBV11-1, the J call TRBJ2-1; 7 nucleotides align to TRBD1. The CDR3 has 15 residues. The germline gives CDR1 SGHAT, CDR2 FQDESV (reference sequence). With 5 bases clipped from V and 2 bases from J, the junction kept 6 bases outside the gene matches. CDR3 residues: CASSPDRETYNEQFF. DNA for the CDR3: TGTGCCAGCAGCCCCGACAGGGAGACCTACAATGAGCAGTTCTTC.

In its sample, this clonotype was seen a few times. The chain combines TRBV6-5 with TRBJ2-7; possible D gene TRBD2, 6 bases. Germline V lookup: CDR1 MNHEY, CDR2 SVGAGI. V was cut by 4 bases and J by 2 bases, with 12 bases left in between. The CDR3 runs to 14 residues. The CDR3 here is CASSSLARTYEQYF. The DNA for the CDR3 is TGTGCCAGCAGTTCCCTAGCGCGTACCTACGAGCAGTACTTC.

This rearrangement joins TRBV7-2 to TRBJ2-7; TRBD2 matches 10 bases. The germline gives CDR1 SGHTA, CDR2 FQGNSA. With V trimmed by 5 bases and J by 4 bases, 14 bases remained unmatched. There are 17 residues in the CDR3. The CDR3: CASSPQGPLAGVYEQYF. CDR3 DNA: TGTGCCAGCAGCCCACAGGGTCCTCTAGCGGGAGTATACGAGCAGTACTTC.

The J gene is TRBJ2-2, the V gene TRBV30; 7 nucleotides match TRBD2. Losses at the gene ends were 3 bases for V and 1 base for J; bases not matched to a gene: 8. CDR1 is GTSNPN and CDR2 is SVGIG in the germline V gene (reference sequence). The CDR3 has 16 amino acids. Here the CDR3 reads CAWRRDYYKNTGELFF. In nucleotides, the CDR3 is TGTGCCTGGAGACGGGACTACTATAAGAACACCGGGGAGCTGTTTTTT.

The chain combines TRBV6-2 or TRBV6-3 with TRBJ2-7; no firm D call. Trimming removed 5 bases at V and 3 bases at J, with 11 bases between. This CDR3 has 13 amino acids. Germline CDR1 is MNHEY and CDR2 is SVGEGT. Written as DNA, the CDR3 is TGTGCCAGCAGTCAACTTACCTACTACGAGCAGTACTTC. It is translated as CASSQLTYYEQYF.

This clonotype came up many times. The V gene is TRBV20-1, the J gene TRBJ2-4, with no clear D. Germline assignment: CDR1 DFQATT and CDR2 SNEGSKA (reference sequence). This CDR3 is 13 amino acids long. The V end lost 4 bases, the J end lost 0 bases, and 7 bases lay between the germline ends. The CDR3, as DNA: TGCAGTGCTACCCCCACAGCCAAAAACATTCAGTACTTC. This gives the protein CSATPTAKNIQYF.

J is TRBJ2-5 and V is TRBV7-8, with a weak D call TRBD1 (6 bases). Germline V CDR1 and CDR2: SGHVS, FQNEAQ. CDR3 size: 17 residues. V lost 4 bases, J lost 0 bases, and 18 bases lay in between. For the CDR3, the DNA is TGTGCCAGCAGCTCTCCATCAGGGGCGCGGAACCAAGAGACCCAGTACTTC. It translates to CASSSPSGARNQETQYF. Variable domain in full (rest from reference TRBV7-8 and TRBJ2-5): GAGVSQSPRYKVAKRGQDVALRCDPISGHVSLFWYQQALGQGPEFLTYFQNEAQLDKSGLPSDRFFAERPEGSVSTLKIQRTQQEDSAVYLCASSSPSGARNQETQYFGPGTRLLVL.

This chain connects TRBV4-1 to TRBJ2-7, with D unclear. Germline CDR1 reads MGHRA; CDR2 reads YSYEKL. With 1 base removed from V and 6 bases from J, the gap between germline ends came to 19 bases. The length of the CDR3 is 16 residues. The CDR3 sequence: CASSQGIGPKPGEQYF. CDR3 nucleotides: TGCGCCAGCAGCCAAGGTATCGGACCCAAACCGGGCGAGCAGTACTTC.

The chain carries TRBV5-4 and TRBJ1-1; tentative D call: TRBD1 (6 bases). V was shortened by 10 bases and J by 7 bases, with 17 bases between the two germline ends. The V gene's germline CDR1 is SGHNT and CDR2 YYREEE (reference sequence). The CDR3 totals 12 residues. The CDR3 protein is CARGQGINEAFF. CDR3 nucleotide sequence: TGTGCCCGGGGGCAGGGAATCAATGAAGCTTTCTTT.

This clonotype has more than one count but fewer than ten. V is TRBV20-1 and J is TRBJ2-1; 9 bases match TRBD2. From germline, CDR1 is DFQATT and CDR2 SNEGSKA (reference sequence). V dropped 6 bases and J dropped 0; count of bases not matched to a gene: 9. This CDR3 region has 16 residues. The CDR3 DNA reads TGCAGTGCGGTCCTAGCGGGGTCCAGCTCCTACAATGAGCAGTTCTTC. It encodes CSAVLAGSSSYNEQFF.

The CDR3 nucleotides read TGCGCCAGCAGCCCTGGGTGGACGGGAGACATGAACACTGAAGCTTTCTTT. It encodes CASSPGWTGDMNTEAFF. The chain is built from TRBV5-1 and TRBJ1-1, with D uncertain. Germline CDR1 is SGHRS and CDR2 is YFSETQ. The CDR3 has 17 amino acids. V lost 4 bases to trimming and J lost 0 bases, with 19 bases between them.

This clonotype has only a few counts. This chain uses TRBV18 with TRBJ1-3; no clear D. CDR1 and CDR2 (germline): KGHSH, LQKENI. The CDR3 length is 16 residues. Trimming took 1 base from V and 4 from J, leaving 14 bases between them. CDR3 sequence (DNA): TGTGCCAGCTCACCACACCCCGCGGGGTTCGGAAACACCATATATTTT. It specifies CASSPHPAGFGNTIYF.

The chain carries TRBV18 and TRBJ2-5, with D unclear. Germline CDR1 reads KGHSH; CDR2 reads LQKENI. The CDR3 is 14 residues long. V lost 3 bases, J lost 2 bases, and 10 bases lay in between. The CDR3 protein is CASSPKAVQETQYF. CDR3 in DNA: TGTGCCAGCTCACCCAAGGCGGTACAAGAGACCCAGTACTTC.

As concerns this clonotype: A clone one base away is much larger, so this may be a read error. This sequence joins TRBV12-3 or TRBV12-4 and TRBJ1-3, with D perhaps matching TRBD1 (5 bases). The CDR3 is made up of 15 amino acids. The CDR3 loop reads CASSHSRGSGNTISF. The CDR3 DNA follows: TGTGCCAGCAGCCACTCCCGGGGCTCTGGAAACACCATATCTTTT.

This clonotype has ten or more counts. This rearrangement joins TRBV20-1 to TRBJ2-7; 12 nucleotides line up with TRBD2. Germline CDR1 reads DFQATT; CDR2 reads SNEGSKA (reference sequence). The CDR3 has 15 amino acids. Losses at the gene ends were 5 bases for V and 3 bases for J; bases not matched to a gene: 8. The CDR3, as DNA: TGCAGTGCTGACCGTTGGACTAGCGGGATCTACGAGCAGTACTTC. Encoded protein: CSADRWTSGIYEQYF.

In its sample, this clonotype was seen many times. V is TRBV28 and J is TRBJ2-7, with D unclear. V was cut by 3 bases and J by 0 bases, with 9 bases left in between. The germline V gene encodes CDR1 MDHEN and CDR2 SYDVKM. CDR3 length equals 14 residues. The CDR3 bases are TGTGCCAGCAGTTTGTTTGGCCCCTCCTACGAGCAGTACTTC. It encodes CASSLFGPSYEQYF.

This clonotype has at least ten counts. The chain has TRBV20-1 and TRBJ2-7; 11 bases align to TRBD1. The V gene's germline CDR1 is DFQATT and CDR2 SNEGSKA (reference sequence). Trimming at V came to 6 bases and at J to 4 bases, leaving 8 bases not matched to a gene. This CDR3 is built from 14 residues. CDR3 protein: CSATHGTGGYEQYF. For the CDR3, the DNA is TGCAGTGCGACACACGGGACAGGGGGATACGAGCAGTACTTC.

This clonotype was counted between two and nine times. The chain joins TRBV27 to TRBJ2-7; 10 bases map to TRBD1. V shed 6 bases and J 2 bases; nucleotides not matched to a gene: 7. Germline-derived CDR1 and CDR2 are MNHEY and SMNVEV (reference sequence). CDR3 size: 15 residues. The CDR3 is CASSIYGTGAYEQYF. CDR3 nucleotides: TGTGCCAGCAGCATTTACGGGACAGGGGCCTACGAGCAGTACTTC.

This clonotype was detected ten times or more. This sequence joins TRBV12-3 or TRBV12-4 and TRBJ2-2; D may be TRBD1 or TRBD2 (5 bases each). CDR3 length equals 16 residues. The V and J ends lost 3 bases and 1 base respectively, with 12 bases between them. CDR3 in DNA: TGTGCCAGCAGTTTGCATGGGGGAAGGAACACCGGGGAGCTGTTTTTT. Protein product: CASSLHGGRNTGELFF.